The 17 T cell receptor beta chains in this list originate from one sample, sequenced in a study of blood T cells in healthy people across ages (dated by TCRdb to about 2015). Libraries were made using 5' RACE. TCRdb records Illumina HiSeq 2500 as the sequencer. The second PCR ran for roughly 7 to 11 cycles and used a J-beta primer mix along with a sample-barcoded 5' primer. Through fastp at Q25 and MiXCR, TCRdb rebuilt clones from the public reads, retaining in-frame beta chains. Rows with one shared CDR3 protein collapse into an entry with the most common genes and DNA. This sample holds over 600,000 distinct CDR3 sequences; less than 45% were observed only once. Of the sample, 25% to 30% falls within the top ten clones. Sample: blood. These receptors came from a man older than 75 in good health.

The sample holds a few counts of this clonotype. The chain has TRBV6-2 or TRBV6-3 and TRBJ2-1, with a tentative D call TRBD1 (5 bases). The J call may be faulty, since TRBJ2-7 better matches the DNA end. This CDR3 is built from 14 residues. CDR1 and CDR2 (germline): MNHEY, SVGEGT. The CDR3 is CASSYWQGYNEQYF. The CDR3 region has the DNA TGTGCCAGCAGTTACTGGCAGGGCTACAATGAGCAGTACTTC.

In this sample, this clonotype turned up many times. The V gene is TRBV27, the J gene TRBJ2-5; 7 bases line up with TRBD1. The CDR3 spans 15 residues. Germline CDR1 is MNHEY and CDR2 is SMNVEV (reference sequence). V shed 2 bases, J shed 4 bases, and the junction held 7 bases outside the gene matches. The CDR3 DNA reads TGTGCCAGCAGTTTAGAGGGGGCGCGAGGAGAGACCCAGTACTTC. Translated: CASSLEGARGETQYF.

As to this clonotype: At one end the junction does not follow the germline gene, possibly because of a read error. V is TRBV2 and J is TRBJ2-1; D gene uncertain. The CDR3 is made up of 13 amino acids. The germline V gene has CDR1 SNHLY and CDR2 FYNNEI. The CDR3 here is CASSENPTGEQFF. The CDR3 DNA follows: TGTGCCAGTAGTGAAAACCCCACGGGTGAGCAGTTCTTC.

V usage is TRBV27 and J usage is TRBJ2-1; 14 nucleotides align to TRBD2. V was pared by 3 bases and J by 0 bases, with 19 bases of the junction left unmatched. CDR1 is MNHEY, CDR2 SMNVEV, per germline (reference sequence). This CDR3 has 23 residues. CDR3 DNA sequence: TGTGCCAGCAGTTTCTTAGCCCCGGGACTAGCGGGGGCCCTAGAGAGCTCCTACAATGAGCAGTTCTTC. Amino acids: CASSFLAPGLAGALESSYNEQFF.

V usage is TRBV10-3 and J usage is TRBJ1-5; no clear D. The germline CDR1 and CDR2 sequences are ENHRY and SYGVKD. Trimming took off 4 bases at V and 4 bases at J, with 14 bases between the two ends. This CDR3 is 15 amino acids long. The CDR3 sequence is CAISGTSGENQPQHF. Written as DNA, the CDR3 is TGTGCCATCAGTGGGACCTCTGGAGAGAATCAGCCCCAGCATTTT.

The chain links TRBV7-9 to TRBJ2-3; 14 positions agree with TRBD2. Germline V lookup: CDR1 SEHNR, CDR2 FQNEAQ (reference sequence). The length of the CDR3 is 16 residues. V was pared by 4 bases and J by 3 bases, with 3 bases of the junction left unmatched. CDR3 amino acids: CASSSTSGGVTDTQYF. The CDR3 coding sequence is TGTGCCAGCAGCTCGACTAGCGGGGGGGTAACAGATACGCAGTATTTT.

The V gene is TRBV20-1, the J gene TRBJ2-5, with a tentative D call TRBD1 (5 bases). The J call is doubtful: the DNA matches TRBJ2-1 better. The CDR3 contains 13 residues. Germline CDR1 and CDR2: DFQATT and SNEGSKA (reference sequence). The CDR3 coding sequence is TGCAGTGTAGGGGATATGTACCAAGAGACCCAGTTCTTC. This gives the protein CSVGDMYQETQFF.

Remarks on this clonotype: A clone one base away is much larger, so this may be a read error. J is TRBJ2-1 and V is TRBV7-9, with D unresolved. The DNA end is a closer match to TRBJ2-7, so the J assignment may be wrong. Looked up from germline, CDR1 is SEHNR and CDR2 is FQNEAQ (reference sequence). This CDR3 contains 18 residues. The chain's CDR3 is CASSLDRVVSLSYNEQYF. CDR3 DNA sequence: TGTGCCAGCAGCTTAGACAGAGTGGTTTCCCTCTCCTACAATGAGCAGTACTTC.

This clonotype was seen many times. The V gene is TRBV18, the J gene TRBJ2-4; TRBD2 might be the D (6 bases). In germline, CDR1 is KGHSH, CDR2 LQKENI. V was clipped by 0 bases and J by 8 bases, with 17 bases between them. This CDR3 is built from 16 residues. The CDR3 protein is CASSPPGPQWGDIQYF. The CDR3 DNA is TGTGCCAGCTCACCACCGGGACCACAGTGGGGGGACATTCAGTACTTC.

This clonotype appeared a few times. The rearrangement joins TRBV20-1 to TRBJ2-7; D may be TRBD2 (7 bases). Germline CDR1 reads DFQATT; CDR2 reads SNEGSKA (reference sequence). V was cut by 5 bases and J by 5 bases, with 19 bases left in between. The CDR3 sequence is 14 residues long. Here the CDR3 reads CSALKGGRGNEQYF. Here the CDR3 DNA reads TGCAGTGCTCTCAAGGGGGGGCGAGGAAACGAGCAGTACTTC.

The chain joins TRBV20-1 to TRBJ1-1; 9 positions agree with TRBD1. This CDR3 is 14 amino acids long. Looked up from germline, CDR1 is DFQATT and CDR2 is SNEGSKA (reference sequence). Losses at the gene ends were 3 bases for V and 3 bases for J; bases not matched to a gene: 5. The CDR3 DNA reads as TGCAGTGCTAGGGACAGGGGTTTATACACTGAAGCTTTCTTT. Protein product: CSARDRGLYTEAFF.

The chain couples TRBV20-1 to TRBJ1-6; D is unresolved. In germline, CDR1 is DFQATT, CDR2 SNEGSKA (reference sequence). Trimming took off 6 bases at V and 4 bases at J, with 13 bases between the two ends. This CDR3 has 14 residues. In nucleotides, the CDR3 is TGCAGTGCCATCTTCACGGGTTATAATTCACCCCTCCACTTT. It encodes CSAIFTGYNSPLHF.

The count of this clonotype is one. The chain links TRBV7-8 to TRBJ1-5; 9 bases match TRBD1. The J call is doubtful: the DNA matches TRBJ2-3 better. The CDR3 is 15 residues long. Per germline, CDR1 SGHVS and CDR2 FQNEAQ. As DNA, the CDR3 is TGTGCCAGCAGTTCGGACAGGGGAAGCAATCAGCCCCAGTATTTT. The encoded protein is CASSSDRGSNQPQYF.

The sample holds a few counts of this clonotype. Here the CDR3 DNA reads TGTGCCAGCAGTTTCAATACAGGGGGCTTAGCCAAAAACATTCAGTACTTC. Protein sequence: CASSFNTGGLAKNIQYF. This chain uses TRBV12-3 or TRBV12-4 with TRBJ2-4; TRBD1 matches 9 bases. V dropped 3 bases and J dropped 0; count of bases not matched to a gene: 6. CDR3 length equals 17 residues.

The genes are TRBV5-6 and TRBJ2-7; the D gene is possibly TRBD2 (6 bases). The CDR3 sequence is 15 residues long. The germline V gene encodes CDR1 SGHDT and CDR2 YYEEEE. V dropped 4 bases and J dropped 3 bases, with 17 bases sitting between them. The CDR3, as DNA: TGTGCCAGCAGCAGTCTGCGGGATCCTCACTACGAGCAGTACTTC. This codes for CASSSLRDPHYEQYF.

This chain joins TRBV5-8 and TRBJ2-5, with D possibly being TRBD1 (5 bases). V lost 0 bases, J lost 5 bases, and 11 bases lay in between. Germline V gene lookup returns CDR1 SGHTS and CDR2 YDEGEE. The CDR3 runs to 14 residues. CDR3 sequence: CASSLEGLHETQYF. DNA for the CDR3: TGTGCCAGCAGCTTGGAGGGGCTTCATGAGACCCAGTACTTC.

J is TRBJ2-1 and V is TRBV15; TRBD2 agrees at 10 bases. The CDR3 has 16 residues. V lost 0 bases, J lost 7 bases, and 6 bases stayed unmatched. Germline CDR1 reads LNHNV; CDR2 reads YYDKDF (reference sequence). CDR3 nucleotides: TGTGCCACCAGCAGAGAGATAGCGGGAGGAGGTAATGAGCAGTTCTTC. This sequence encodes CATSREIAGGGNEQFF.